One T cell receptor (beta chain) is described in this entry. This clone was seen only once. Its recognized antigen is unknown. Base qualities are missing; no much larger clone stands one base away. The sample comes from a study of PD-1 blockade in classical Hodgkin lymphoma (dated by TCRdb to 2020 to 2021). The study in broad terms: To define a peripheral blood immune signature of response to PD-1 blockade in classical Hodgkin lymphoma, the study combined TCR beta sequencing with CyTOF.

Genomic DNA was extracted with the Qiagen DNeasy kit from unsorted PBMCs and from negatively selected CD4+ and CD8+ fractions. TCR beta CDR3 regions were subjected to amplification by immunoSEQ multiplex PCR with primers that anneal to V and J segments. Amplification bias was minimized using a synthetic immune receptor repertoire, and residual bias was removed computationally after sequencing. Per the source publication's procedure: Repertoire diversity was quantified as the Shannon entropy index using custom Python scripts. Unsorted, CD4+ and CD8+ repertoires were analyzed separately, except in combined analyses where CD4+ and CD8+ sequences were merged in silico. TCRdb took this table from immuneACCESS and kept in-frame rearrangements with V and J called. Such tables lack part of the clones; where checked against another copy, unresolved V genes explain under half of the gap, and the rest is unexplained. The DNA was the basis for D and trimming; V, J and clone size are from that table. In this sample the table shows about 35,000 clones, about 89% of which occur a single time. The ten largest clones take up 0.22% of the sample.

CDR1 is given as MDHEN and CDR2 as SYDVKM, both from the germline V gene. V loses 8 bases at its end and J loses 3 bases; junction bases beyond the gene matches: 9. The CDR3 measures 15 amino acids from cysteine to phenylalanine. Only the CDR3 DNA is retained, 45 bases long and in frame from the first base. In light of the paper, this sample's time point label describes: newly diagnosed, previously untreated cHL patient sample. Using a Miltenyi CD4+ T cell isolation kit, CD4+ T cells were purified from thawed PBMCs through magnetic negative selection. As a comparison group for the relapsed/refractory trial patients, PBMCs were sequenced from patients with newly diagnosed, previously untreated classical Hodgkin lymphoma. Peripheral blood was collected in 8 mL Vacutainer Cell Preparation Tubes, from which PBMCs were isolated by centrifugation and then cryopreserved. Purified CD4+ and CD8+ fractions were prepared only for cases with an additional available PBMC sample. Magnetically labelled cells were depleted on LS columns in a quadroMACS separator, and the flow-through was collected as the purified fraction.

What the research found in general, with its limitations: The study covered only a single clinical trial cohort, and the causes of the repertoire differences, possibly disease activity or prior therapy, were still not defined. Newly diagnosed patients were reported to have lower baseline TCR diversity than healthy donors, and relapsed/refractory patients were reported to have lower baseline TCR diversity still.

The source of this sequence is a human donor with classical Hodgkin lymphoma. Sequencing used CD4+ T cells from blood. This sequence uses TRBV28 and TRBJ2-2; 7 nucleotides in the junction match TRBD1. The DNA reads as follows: TGTGCCAGCGGGTTCACAGGGGTCGACACCGGGGAGCTGTTTTTT. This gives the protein CASGFTGVDTGELFF.